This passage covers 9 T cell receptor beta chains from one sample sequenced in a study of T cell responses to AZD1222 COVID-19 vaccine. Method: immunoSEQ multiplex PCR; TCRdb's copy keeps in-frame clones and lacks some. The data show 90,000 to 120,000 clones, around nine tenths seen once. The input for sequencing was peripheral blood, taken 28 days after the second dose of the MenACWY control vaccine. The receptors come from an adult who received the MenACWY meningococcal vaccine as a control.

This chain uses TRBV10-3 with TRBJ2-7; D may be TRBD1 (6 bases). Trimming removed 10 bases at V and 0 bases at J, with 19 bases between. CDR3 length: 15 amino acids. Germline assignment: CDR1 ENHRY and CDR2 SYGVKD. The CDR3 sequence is CASNHQGISSYEQYF. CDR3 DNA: TGTGCCAGTAACCATCAGGGGATAAGCTCCTACGAGCAGTACTTC.

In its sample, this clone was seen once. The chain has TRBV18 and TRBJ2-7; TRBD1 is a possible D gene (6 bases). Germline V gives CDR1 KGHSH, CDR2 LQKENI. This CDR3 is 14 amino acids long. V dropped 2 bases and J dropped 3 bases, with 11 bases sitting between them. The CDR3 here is CASSPRTVSYEQYF. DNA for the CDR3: TGTGCCAGCTCACCAAGGACAGTCAGCTACGAGCAGTACTTC.

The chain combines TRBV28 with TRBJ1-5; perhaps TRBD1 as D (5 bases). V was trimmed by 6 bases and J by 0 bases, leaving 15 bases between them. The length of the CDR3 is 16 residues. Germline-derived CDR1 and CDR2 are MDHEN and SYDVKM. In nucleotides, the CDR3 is TGTGCCAGCAGATCTCCTAGGGGAGGTAGCAATCAGCCCCAGCATTTT. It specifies CASRSPRGGSNQPQHF.

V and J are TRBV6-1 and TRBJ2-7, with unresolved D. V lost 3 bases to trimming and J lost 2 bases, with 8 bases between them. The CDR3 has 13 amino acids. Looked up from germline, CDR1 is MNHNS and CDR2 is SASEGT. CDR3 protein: CASSDPVAYEQYF. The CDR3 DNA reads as TGTGCCAGCAGTGATCCAGTCGCCTACGAGCAGTACTTC.

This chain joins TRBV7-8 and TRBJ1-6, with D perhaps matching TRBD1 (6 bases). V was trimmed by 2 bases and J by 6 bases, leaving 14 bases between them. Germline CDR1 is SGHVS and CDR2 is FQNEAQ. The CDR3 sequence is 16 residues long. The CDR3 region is CASSLRRGRSNSPLHF. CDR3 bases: TGTGCCAGCAGCTTACGGCGGGGGCGGTCTAATTCACCCCTCCACTTT.

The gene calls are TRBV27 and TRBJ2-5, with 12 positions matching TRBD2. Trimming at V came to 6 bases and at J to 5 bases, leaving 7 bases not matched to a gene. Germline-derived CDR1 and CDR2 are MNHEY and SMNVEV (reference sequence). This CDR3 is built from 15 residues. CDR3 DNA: TGTGCCAGCAGCTCCGGGACTAGCGGGCGCGAGACCCAGTACTTC. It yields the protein CASSSGTSGRETQYF.

CDR3: CASSEFRQGHEQYF. Written as DNA, the CDR3 is TGTGCCAGCAGTGAGTTTCGACAGGGCCACGAGCAGTACTTC. The chain employs TRBV6-2 or TRBV6-3 and TRBJ2-7; 7 nucleotides match TRBD1. V lost 5 bases and J lost 5; bases outside the gene matches: 9. Germline V gene sequence: CDR1 MNHEY, CDR2 SVGEGT. The CDR3 contains 14 residues.

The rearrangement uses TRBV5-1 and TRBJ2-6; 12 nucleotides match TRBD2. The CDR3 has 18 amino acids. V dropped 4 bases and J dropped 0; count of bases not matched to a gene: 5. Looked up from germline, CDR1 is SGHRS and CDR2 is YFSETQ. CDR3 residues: CASSLTSGGPSGANVLTF. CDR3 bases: TGCGCCAGCAGCCTCACTAGCGGGGGGCCCTCTGGGGCCAACGTCCTGACTTTC.

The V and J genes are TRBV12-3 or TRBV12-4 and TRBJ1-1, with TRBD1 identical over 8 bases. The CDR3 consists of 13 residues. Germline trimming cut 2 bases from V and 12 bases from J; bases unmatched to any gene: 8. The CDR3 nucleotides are TGTGCCAGCAGTTTAATGGGACAGGACAAAACTTTCTTT. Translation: CASSLMGQDKTFF.